This record covers a single T cell receptor beta chain. From germline, CDR1 is SGHVS and CDR2 FNYEAQ. V lost 5 bases and J lost 3, with 11 bases in between. There are 13 residues in the CDR3. This specimen belongs to a study of shared clonotypes between healthy human individuals. CD45RO-negative, CCR7-positively selected cells formed the naive CD8 fraction, excluding terminally differentiated effector memory CD45RA+ cells. Data came from immunoSEQ multiplex PCR; TCRdb stores just in-frame clones and leaves some out. This sample yields over 2 million clones, of which approximately 94% are seen a single time; more than 0.95% belongs to the top ten.

Sequenced input: naive CD8+ T cells sorted from blood. The origin of this receptor is a man younger than 35 in good health. The rearrangement uses TRBV7-6 and TRBJ2-7; D may be TRBD1 (5 bases). Here the CDR3 reads CASSVQGSYEQYF. The CDR3 DNA reads TGTGCCAGCAGCGTGCAGGGCAGCTACGAGCAGTACTTC.